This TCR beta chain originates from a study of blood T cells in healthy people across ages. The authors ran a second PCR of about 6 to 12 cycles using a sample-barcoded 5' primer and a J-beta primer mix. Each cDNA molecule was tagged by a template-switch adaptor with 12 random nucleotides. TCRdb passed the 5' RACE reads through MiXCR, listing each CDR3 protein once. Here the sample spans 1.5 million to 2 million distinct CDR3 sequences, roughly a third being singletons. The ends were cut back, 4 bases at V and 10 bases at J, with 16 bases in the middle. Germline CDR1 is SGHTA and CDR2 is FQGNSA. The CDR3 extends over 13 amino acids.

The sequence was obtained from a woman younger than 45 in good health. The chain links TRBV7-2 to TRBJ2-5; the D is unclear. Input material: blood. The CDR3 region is CASSSGGYPHQYF. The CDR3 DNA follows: TGTGCCAGCAGCTCCGGTGGGTACCCCCACCAGTACTTC.